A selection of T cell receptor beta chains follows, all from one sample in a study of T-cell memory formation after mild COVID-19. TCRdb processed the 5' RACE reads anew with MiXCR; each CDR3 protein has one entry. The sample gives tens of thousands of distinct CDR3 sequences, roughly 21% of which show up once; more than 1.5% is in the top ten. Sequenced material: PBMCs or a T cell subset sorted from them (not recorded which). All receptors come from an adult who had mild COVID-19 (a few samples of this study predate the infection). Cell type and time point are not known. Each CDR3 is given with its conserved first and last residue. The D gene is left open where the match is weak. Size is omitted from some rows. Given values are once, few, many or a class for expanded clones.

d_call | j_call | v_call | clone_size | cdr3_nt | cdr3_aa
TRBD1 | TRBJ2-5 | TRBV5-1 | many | TGCGCCAGCAGGAGACGAGGGACAGGAGAACAAGAGACCCAGTACTTC | CASRRRGTGEQETQYF
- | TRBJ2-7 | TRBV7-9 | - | TGTGCCAGCAGCTTATCGGATTCGGCCTACGAGCAGTACTTC | CASSLSDSAYEQYF
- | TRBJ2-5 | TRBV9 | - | TGTGCCAGCAGCGCCCTCCAGACGGAGTTCCAAGAGACCCAGTACTTC | CASSALQTEFQETQYF
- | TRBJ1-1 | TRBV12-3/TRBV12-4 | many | TGTGCCAGCAGTTTAAAGAGGGTCGGCACTGAAGCTTTCTTT | CASSLKRVGTEAFF
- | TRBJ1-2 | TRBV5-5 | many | TGTGCCAGCAGCTTGGGGGGTATAGGCTATGGCTACACCTTC | CASSLGGIGYGYTF
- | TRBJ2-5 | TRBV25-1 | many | TGTGCCAGCAGCTCCCGGGGATACCAAGAGACCCAGTACTTC | CASSSRGYQETQYF
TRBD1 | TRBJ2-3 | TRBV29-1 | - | TGCAGCGCCCGCGAGTCCGACAGGGCCAGCACAGATACGCAGTATTTT | CSARESDRASTDTQYF
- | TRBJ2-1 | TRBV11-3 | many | TGTGCCAGCAGCTCAGTATATGGCGATGAGCAGTTCTTC | CASSSVYGDEQFF
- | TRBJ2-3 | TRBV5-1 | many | TGCGCCAGCAGCTATGGGGGGAGATCAGATACGCAGTATTTT | CASSYGGRSDTQYF
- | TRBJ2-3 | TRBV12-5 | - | TGTGCTAGTGGTTTGGTACAGTCTAGCACAGATACGCAGTATTTT | CASGLVQSSTDTQYF
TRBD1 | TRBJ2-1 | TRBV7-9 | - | TGTGCCAGCAGCTCCCCCGGCGGACAGGGGGCCGATGAGCAGTTCTTC | CASSSPGGQGADEQFF
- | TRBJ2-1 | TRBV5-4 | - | TGTGCCAGCAGAACATGGGGGGGCCCCAATGAGCAGTTCTTC | CASRTWGGPNEQFF
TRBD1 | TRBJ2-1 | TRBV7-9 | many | TGTGCCAGCAGCTCACCCCTATCCCGAGACAGGGGGAATGAGCAGTTCTTC | CASSSPLSRDRGNEQFF
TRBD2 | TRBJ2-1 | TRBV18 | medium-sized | TGTGCCAGCTCACCTCCGGGACTAGCGGGAGAAACCTACAATGAGCAGTTCTTC | CASSPPGLAGETYNEQFF
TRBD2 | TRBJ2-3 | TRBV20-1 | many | TGCAGTGCTAGAGTCCCAATAGCGGGACTCACAGATACGCAGTATTTT | CSARVPIAGLTDTQYF
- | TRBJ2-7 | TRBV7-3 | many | TGTGCCAGCAGCCCTAACGGCGTTAGCGACGAGCAGTACTTC | CASSPNGVSDEQYF
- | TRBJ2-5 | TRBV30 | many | TGTGCCTGGAACCGAGGGGCGCAAGAGACCCAGTACTTC | CAWNRGAQETQYF
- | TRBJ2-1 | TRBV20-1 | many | TGCAGTGCTACCGGGATGGGGTACAATGAGCAGTTCTTC | CSATGMGYNEQFF
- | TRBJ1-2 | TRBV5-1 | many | TGCGCCAGCAGCGAGACAGGACGACGAAGCTATGGCTACACCTTC | CASSETGRRSYGYTF
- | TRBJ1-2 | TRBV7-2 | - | TGTGCCAGCAGCTTAATCCCCGCCAGTTATGGCTACACCTTC | CASSLIPASYGYTF
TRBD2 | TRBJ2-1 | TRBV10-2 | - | TGCGCCAGCAGTGACCCGAGGGGCGGGGGGGACTACAATGAGCAGTTCTTC | CASSDPRGGGDYNEQFF
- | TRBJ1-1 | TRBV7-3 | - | TGTGCCAGCAGCCCGAGGGGACAGAACACTGAAGCTTTCTTT | CASSPRGQNTEAFF
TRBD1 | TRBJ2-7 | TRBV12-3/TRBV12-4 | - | TGTGCCAGCAGCGACAGGGGACGGGACGAGCAGTACTTC | CASSDRGRDEQYF
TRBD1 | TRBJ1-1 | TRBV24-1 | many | TGTGCCACCAGTGAACAGGGGGGGAGAACTGAAGCTTTCTTT | CATSEQGGRTEAFF
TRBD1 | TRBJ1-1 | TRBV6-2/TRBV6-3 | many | TGTGCCAGCAGTTACTATGACAGGGGGAACACTGAAGCTTTCTTT | CASSYYDRGNTEAFF
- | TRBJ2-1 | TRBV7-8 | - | TGTGCCAGCAGCCCGGACTTGAGCTCCTACAATGAGCAGTTCTTC | CASSPDLSSYNEQFF
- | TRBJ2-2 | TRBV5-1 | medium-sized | TGCGCCAGCAGCTTGGTCGTATTTAGGCGAGCGAACACCGGGGAGCTGTTTTTT | CASSLVVFRRANTGELFF
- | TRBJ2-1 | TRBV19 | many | TGTGCCGCTGGTGGATTCCGCTCCTACAATGAGCAGTTCTTC | CAAGGFRSYNEQFF
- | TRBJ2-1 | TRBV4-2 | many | TGTGCCAGCAGCCAAGATCGGGTGGGCACCGAGCAGTTCTTC | CASSQDRVGTEQFF
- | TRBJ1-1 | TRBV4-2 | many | TGTGCCAGCAGCCAGGGCTACGCGGCGGGGAACACTGAAGCTTTCTTT | CASSQGYAAGNTEAFF
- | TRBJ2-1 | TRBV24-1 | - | TGTGCCACCAGTGATGCGACTGTGAAGACCTACAATGAGCAGTTCTTC | CATSDATVKTYNEQFF
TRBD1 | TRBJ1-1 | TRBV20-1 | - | TGCAGTGCCCCCCCAACCAGAGGGGGCGGCACTGAAGCTTTCTTT | CSAPPTRGGGTEAFF
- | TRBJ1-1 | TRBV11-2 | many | TGTGCCAGCAGCTTAGATCAAACACGTTACACTGAAGCTTTCTTT | CASSLDQTRYTEAFF
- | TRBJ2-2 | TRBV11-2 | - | TGTGCCAGCAGGCTAGCGTACGCGAACACCGGGGAGCTGTTTTTT | CASRLAYANTGELFF
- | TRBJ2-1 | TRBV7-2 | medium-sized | TGTGCCAGCAGCTTAGCTCCCCTTACCTACAATGAGCAGTTCTTC | CASSLAPLTYNEQFF
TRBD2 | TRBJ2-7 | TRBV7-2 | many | TGTGCCAGCAGCGCCGGACTAGCGGGAGGGCCGTCGTTC | CASSAGLAGGPSF
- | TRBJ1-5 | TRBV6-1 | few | TGTGCCAGCAGTGAAGGACAGGAAGGTCAGCCCCAGCATTTT | CASSEGQEGQPQHF
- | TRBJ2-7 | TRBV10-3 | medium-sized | TGTGCCATCAGTAACGGACCCCCCTCCTACGAGCAGTACTTC | CAISNGPPSYEQYF
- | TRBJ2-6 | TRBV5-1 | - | TGCGCCAGCAGCTTGGAGACAGGCTTCTCTGGGGCCAACGTCCTGACTTTC | CASSLETGFSGANVLTF
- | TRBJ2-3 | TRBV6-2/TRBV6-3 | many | TGTGCCAGCAGTTTAGCTCTGGTTACAGATACGCAGTATTTT | CASSLALVTDTQYF
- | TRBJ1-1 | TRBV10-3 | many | TGTGCCATCAGTGAGTCTCAACTCACAGGGTGGCTAAACACTGAAGCTTTCTTT | CAISESQLTGWLNTEAFF